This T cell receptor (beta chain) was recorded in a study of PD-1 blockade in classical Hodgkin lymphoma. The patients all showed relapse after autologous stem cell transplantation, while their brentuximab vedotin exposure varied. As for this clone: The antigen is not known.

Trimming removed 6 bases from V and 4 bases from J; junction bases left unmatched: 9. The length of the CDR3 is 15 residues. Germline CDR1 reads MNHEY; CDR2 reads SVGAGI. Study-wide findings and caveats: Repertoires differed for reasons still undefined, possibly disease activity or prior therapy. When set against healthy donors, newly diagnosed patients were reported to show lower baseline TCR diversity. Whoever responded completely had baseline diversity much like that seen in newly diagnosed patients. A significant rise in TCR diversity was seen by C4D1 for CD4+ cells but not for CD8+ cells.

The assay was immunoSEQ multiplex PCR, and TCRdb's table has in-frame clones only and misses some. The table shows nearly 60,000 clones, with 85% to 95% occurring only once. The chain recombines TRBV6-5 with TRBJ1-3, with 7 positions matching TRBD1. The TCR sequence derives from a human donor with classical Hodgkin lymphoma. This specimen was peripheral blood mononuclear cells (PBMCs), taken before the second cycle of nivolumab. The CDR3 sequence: CASRSTGAGGNTIYF. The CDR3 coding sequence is TGTGCCAGCAGATCTACAGGGGCAGGAGGAAACACCATATATTTT.